This paragraph reports one T cell receptor (beta chain). The antigen it binds to is not known. Per-base quality was not reported, and no clone a single base away is much larger than it. This specimen belongs to a study of blood T cell repertoires in COVID-19 (dated by TCRdb to about 2020). Concerning the study at large: Samples from collaborators originated in the United States, Italy and Spain and spanned both the acute and convalescent phases of COVID-19. The prospective study material was composed of cDNA or gDNA derived from T cells, B-cell-depleted T cells, or PBMCs. The dataset comprised deeply sampled blood TCRbeta repertoires from subjects exposed to, actively infected with, or recovered from COVID-19. The repertoires were made available in a free public database intended to serve as a resource for research on the immune response to SARS-CoV-2. Samples were obtained from the ongoing ImmuneRACE study (first 160 participants) and from approximately 1,200 subjects provided by 6 global collaborators. The sample metadata nearly always contained a de-identified subject ID, COVID-19 status, age in years and sex. Where available, HLA class I and class II types were taken from metadata supplied by the sample provider and were not determined by assay-based typing. General findings and caveats noted by the study authors: The quantity of clinical and demographic metadata differed by source and by participant and was supplied without curation.

TCRbeta CDR3 regions were amplified from genomic DNA by means of the immunoSEQ Assay, a bias-controlled multiplex PCR. Concerning the study's data processing: The number of nucleated cells in each sample was estimated by amplification of reference gene primers within the assay. To quantify the absolute abundance of each unique TCRbeta CDR3 rearrangement, sequence reads were collapsed and filtered. For each sample, productive Simpson clonality was calculated by taking the square root of Simpson's diversity index across productive rearrangements. The immuneACCESS repertoire file appears here via TCRdb, limited to in-frame rearrangements. These files lack a portion of the clones; in checked studies, under half of the deficit traces to unresolved V genes, and the cause of the others is not known. V and J calls and clone size are given by that table; D and trimming were obtained from the DNA. This sample has about 33,000 clones in its table, and roughly 84% of those were observed once. The ten largest clonotypes hold 10% to 15% of the sample.

The collaborating institutions used their own protocols to collect whole blood in K2EDTA tubes. For TCRbeta analysis, collaborator samples were shipped as frozen whole blood, as isolated PBMCs, or as DNA extracted from either sample type. At the junction V is shortened by 6 bases and J by 4 bases; bases outside the gene matches: 10. The germline V gene supplies CDR1 WSHSY and CDR2 SAAADI. Inclusive of the bounding cysteine and phenylalanine, the CDR3 is 15 residues long. Of all the DNA, just the CDR3 is kept, 45 bases in frame from base 1. This receptor chain uses TRBV10-2 and TRBJ2-3; 7 of the junction bases match TRBD1. What was sequenced was peripheral blood. This clonotype was obtained from a human donor in a cohort sampled during active COVID-19. CDR3 sequence: CASSGAVGGPDTQYF. The sequence in DNA is TGCGCCAGCAGCGGCGCAGTAGGGGGCCCAGATACGCAGTATTTT.